This TCR beta chain was captured by sequencing in a study of cytomegalovirus exposure and HLA in healthy donors. On the study more broadly: Researchers previously reported finding fewer than 140 million unique TCR beta sequences from 170 million or so T cells.

Details on this clone: Its specificity is not known. At one end the junction does not follow the germline gene, possibly because of a read error.

PCR was performed using 60 Vbeta and 13 Jbeta primers. Data came from immunoSEQ multiplex PCR; TCRdb stores just in-frame clones and leaves some out. In the table there are about 160,000 clones, 75% to 90% of which are singletons. Overall study results and limits: In an earlier analysis, about 90% or about 30%: the productive usage of most TCR beta V segments. Later analysis identified several of the most significant clusters that appeared linked to common viral pathogens. The investigators catalogued 160 or so TCR beta chains as cytomegalovirus-associated.

CDR1 SEHNR and CDR2 FQNEAQ come from the germline V gene (reference sequence). The CDR3 runs to 17 residues. The receptor comes from a boy between 2 and 10 years old in good health and CMV-seronegative. The specimen was PBMCs. V is TRBV7-9 and J is TRBJ2-7, with TRBD2 matching 13 bases. CDR3 DNA sequence: TGTTCCAGCAGCTTAGCATGGGGGACTAGCGGGAAACACGAGCAGTACTTC. Amino acids: CSSSLAWGTSGKHEQYF. Filled out from reference TRBV7-9 and TRBJ2-7, the complete variable domain reads DTGVSQNPRHKITKRGQNVTFRCDPISEHNRLYWYRQTLGQGPEFLTYFQNEAQLEKSRLLSDRFSAERPKGSFSTLEIQRTEQGDSAMYLCSSSLAWGTSGKHEQYFGPGTRLTVT.